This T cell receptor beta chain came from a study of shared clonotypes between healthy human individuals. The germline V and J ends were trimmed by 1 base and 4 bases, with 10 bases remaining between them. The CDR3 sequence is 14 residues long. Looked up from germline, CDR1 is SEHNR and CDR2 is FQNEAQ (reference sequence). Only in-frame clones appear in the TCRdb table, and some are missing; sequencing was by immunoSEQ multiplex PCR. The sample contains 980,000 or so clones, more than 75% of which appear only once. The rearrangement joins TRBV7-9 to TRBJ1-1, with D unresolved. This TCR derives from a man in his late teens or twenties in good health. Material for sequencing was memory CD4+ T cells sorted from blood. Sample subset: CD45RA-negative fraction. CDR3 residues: CASSLDGYGTEAFF. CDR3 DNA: TGTGCCAGCAGCTTAGATGGGTACGGCACTGAAGCTTTCTTT.